This entry is about one T cell receptor beta chain. Antigen specificity is unknown. The sample is drawn from a study of blood T cells in healthy people across ages. This CDR3 has 14 amino acids. Per the germline V gene, CDR1 is SGHRS and CDR2 is YFSETQ. V was shortened by 4 bases and J by 10 bases, with 18 bases between the two germline ends. Using a J-beta primer mix together with a sample-barcoded 5' primer, a second PCR was run for about 6 to 12 cycles. The authors tagged each cDNA molecule using a template-switch adaptor with 12 random nucleotides. One entry per CDR3 protein, called by TCRdb with MiXCR from the 5' RACE reads. Of around 1.5 million distinct CDR3 sequences in the sample, 59% were seen once. Study findings and constraints: The authors considered diversity estimates from one million T cells to be underestimates. A roughly linear age-dependent decrease characterized TCR beta diversity per million T cells.

The sequenced material came from blood. This receptor was identified in a man between 18 and 29 years old in good health. V gene TRBV5-1 combines with J gene TRBJ2-4, with a weak D call TRBD2 (5 bases). CDR3 residues: CASSVRTGTTIQYF. The CDR3 nucleotides read TGCGCCAGCAGCGTAAGGACGGGAACAACGATTCAGTACTTC.